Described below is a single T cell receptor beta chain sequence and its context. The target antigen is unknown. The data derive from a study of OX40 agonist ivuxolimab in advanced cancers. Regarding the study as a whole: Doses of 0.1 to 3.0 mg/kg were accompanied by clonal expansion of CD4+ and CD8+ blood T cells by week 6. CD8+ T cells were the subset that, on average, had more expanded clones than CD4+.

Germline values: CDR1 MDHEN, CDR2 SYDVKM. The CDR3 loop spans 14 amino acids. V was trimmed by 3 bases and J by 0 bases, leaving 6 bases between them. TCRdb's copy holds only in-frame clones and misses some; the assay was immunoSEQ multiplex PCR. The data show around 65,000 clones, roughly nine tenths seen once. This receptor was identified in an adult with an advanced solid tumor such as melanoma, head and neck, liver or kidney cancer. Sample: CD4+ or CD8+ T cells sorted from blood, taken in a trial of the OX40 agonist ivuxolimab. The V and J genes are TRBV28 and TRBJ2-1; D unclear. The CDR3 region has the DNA TGTGCCAGCAGTTTTCTGAGCTCCTACAATGAGCAGTTCTTC. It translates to CASSFLSSYNEQFF. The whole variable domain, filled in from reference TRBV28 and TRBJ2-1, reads DVKVTQSSRYLVKRTGEKVFLECVQDMDHENMFWYRQDPGLGLRLIYFSYDVKMKEKGDIPEGYSVSREKKERFSLILESASTNQTSMYLCASSFLSSYNEQFFGPGTRLTVL.